The TCR beta chain described here comes from a study of blood T cell repertoires in COVID-19. Looking at the study overall: From T cells, B-cell-depleted T cells, or PBMCs came the material, which was cDNA or gDNA.

Methods used by the authors: It was from reference gene primer amplification that nucleated cell counts were estimated. Generated by immunoSEQ multiplex PCR, the TCRdb table keeps only in-frame clones and is missing some. V, J and clone size are those of that table, while D and trimming were read from the DNA. Here the sample spans under 250,000 clones, around 82% being singletons. With 5 bases clipped from V and 2 bases from J, the junction kept 2 bases outside the gene matches. Germline loops: CDR1 MNHEY, CDR2 SVGAGI. The CDR3 covers 14 residues. This sequence was found in a man aged 35 to 55 with active or convalescent COVID-19. Sequencing was performed on peripheral blood. The chain links TRBV6-5 to TRBJ2-7, with 11 bases lining up with TRBD1. CDR3: CASSRGQGAYEQYF. CDR3 bases: TGTGCCAGCAGTCGGGGACAGGGGGCCTACGAGCAGTACTTC.